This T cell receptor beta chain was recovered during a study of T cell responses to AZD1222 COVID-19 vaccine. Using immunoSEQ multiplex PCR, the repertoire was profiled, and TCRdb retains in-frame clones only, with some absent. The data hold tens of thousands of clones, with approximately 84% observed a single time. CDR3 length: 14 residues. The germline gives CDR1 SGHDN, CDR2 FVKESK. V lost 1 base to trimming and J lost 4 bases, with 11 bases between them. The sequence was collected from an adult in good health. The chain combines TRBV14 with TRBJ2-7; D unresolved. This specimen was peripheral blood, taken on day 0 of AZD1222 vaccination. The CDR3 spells CASSQVSAAYEQYF. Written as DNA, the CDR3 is TGTGCCAGCAGCCAAGTTTCGGCGGCATACGAGCAGTACTTC.